Sequencing of this TCR beta chain was carried out in a study of CD8+ T cells in alopecia areata. Study at large: Treatment comprised oral tofacitinib, 5 to 10 mg twice daily, in treated patients. Broader study findings: Researchers report lesional scalp, most notably alopecia totalis/universalis, outstripped normal scalp in clonality.

cDNA prepared by RNA extraction and subsequent reverse transcription served as the template for sequencing. The data were produced by immunoSEQ multiplex PCR, yet TCRdb's version contains in-frame clones alone and is incomplete. The sample yields approximately 54,000 clones, over 95% seen once. Note on this clone: Its target is unknown.

Alopecia areata patients had lesional scalp punch biopsies and peripheral blood taken from them. Germline-derived CDR1 and CDR2 are LNHDA and SQIVND (reference sequence). Trimming stripped 3 bases from V and 2 bases from J, with 14 bases between. This CDR3 region has 16 residues. The chain has TRBV19 and TRBJ1-3; D might be TRBD1 (6 bases). Sequenced material: CD8+ T cells sorted from blood, taken at week 0. This TCR was recovered from a human donor with alopecia areata. CDR3 sequence: CASSMQAGDPGNTIYF. CDR3 DNA: TGTGCCAGTAGTATGCAAGCAGGGGATCCTGGAAACACCATATATTTT.